Listed below are T cell receptor beta chains from one sample, sequenced in a study of blood T cell repertoires in COVID-19. Libraries were prepared by immunoSEQ multiplex PCR; TCRdb keeps only in-frame clonotypes and omits some of them. The sample carries about 120,000 clones, about four fifths recorded once. Specimen: peripheral blood. The source is a man aged 55 to 69 with active or convalescent COVID-19. The CDR3 runs from the conserved cysteine through the conserved F or W. The D gene is left open where the match is weak. Expanded clones are given a class, and other clones once, few, many or no size at all.

abundance,d_gene,len,j_gene,v_gene,CDR3aa,CDR3nt
-,TRBD1,13,TRBJ1-2,TRBV28,CASSITGGSGYTF,TGTGCCAGCAGTATCACAGGGGGTAGTGGCTACACCTTC
few,-,15,TRBJ2-7,TRBV18,CASSPGRTSAGEQYF,TGTGCCAGCTCACCAGGTAGGACCTCCGCGGGGGAGCAGTACTTC
once,-,14,TRBJ2-7,TRBV7-2,CASSLDRNENEQYF,TGTGCCAGCAGCTTGGACAGAAATGAGAACGAGCAGTACTTC
-,TRBD1,16,TRBJ1-6,TRBV18,CASSPGDRGEGSPLHF,TGTGCCAGCTCACCAGGGGACAGGGGGGAAGGATCACCCCTCCACTTT
-,TRBD2,15,TRBJ2-2,TRBV15,CATSRRLAGPGELFF,TGTGCCACCAGCAGGAGGCTAGCGGGACCCGGGGAGCTGTTTTTT
-,TRBD1,14,TRBJ2-5,TRBV7-2,CASSPGTGEETQYF,TGTGCCAGCAGCCCCGGGACAGGGGAAGAGACCCAGTACTTC
-,-,13,TRBJ2-3,TRBV20-1,CSASSGYTDTQYF,TGCAGTGCTAGTAGCGGATACACAGATACGCAGTATTTT
-,TRBD1,14,TRBJ2-7,TRBV28,CASTPGGTGVEQYF,TGTGCCAGCACTCCCGGAGGGACAGGGGTCGAGCAGTACTTC
-,TRBD1,15,TRBJ1-1,TRBV5-4,CASSLGRQGNAEAFF,TGTGCCAGCAGCTTAGGGAGACAGGGGAACGCTGAAGCTTTCTTT
-,-,11,TRBJ2-1,TRBV2,CASRENLDQFF,TGTGCCAGCAGGGAAAATTTAGATCAGTTCTTC
-,-,17,TRBJ2-2,TRBV7-2,CARTGGRLAGETGELFF,TGTGCCAGGACAGGGGGAAGGCTAGCGGGAGAGACCGGGGAGCTGTTTTTT
-,-,13,TRBJ2-5,TRBV2,CASLAGLQETQYF,TGTGCCAGCCTCGCGGGACTCCAGGAGACCCAGTACTTC
many,-,12,TRBJ1-2,TRBV4-2,CASSQDRYERTF,TGTGCCAGCAGCCAAGATCGCTACGAGCGCACCTTC
-,-,15,TRBJ2-4,TRBV28,CASSPGDSTKNIQYF,TGTGCCAGCAGTCCGGGAGACTCGACCAAAAACATTCAGTACTTC
few,-,16,TRBJ2-5,TRBV10-3,CAISVGMRGVQETQYF,TGTGCCATCAGTGTGGGGATGCGGGGCGTACAAGAGACCCAGTACTTC
-,-,15,TRBJ1-2,TRBV21-1,CASSKAGGLYYGYTF,TGTGCCAGCAGCAAAGCGGGGGGATTGTACTATGGCTACACCTTC
-,TRBD2,16,TRBJ2-3,TRBV7-2,CASSRTSGSFTDTQYF,TGTGCCAGCAGCCGCACTAGCGGGAGTTTCACAGATACGCAGTATTTT
-,TRBD2,13,TRBJ2-1,TRBV28,CASSLVAGHEQFF,TGTGCCAGCAGTTTAGTAGCGGGCCATGAGCAGTTCTTC
-,TRBD1,15,TRBJ2-7,TRBV25-1,CASSDWTGGFNEQYF,TGTGCCAGCAGTGATTGGACAGGGGGCTTTAACGAGCAGTACTTC
-,TRBD1,13,TRBJ1-6,TRBV2,CASSTTGRSPLHF,TGTGCCAGCAGTACGACAGGGCGGTCACCCCTCCACTTT
-,-,14,TRBJ2-3,TRBV18,CASSPGASTDTQYF,TGTGCCAGCTCCCCAGGGGCCTCCACAGATACGCAGTATTTT
-,TRBD1,13,TRBJ1-1,TRBV7-8,CASSLTGGTEAFF,TGTGCCAGCAGCTTGACAGGGGGGACTGAAGCTTTCTTT
few,-,15,TRBJ1-5,TRBV7-2,CASSLRQGGGQPQHF,TGTGCCAGCAGCTTAAGGCAGGGAGGAGGGCAGCCCCAGCATTTT
-,-,10,TRBJ2-7,TRBV12-3/TRBV12-4,CASATYEQYF,TGTGCCAGCGCGACCTACGAGCAGTACTTC
-,TRBD1,14,TRBJ1-1,TRBV19,CASSTGQLNTEAFF,TGTGCCAGTAGTACGGGACAGTTGAACACTGAAGCTTTCTTT
-,TRBD2,16,TRBJ2-1,TRBV19,CASSISGLAGGNEQFF,TGTGCCAGTAGTATTAGCGGACTAGCGGGAGGGAATGAGCAGTTCTTC
once,-,14,TRBJ1-5,TRBV4-3,CASSQDIADQPQHF,TGCGCCAGCAGCCAAGATATAGCCGATCAGCCCCAGCATTTT